This is a list of T cell receptor beta chains from one sample in a study of blood T cell repertoires in COVID-19. TCRdb's copy holds only in-frame clones and misses some; the assay was immunoSEQ multiplex PCR. Of 150,000 to 200,000 clones listed, 80% to 90% are singletons. Input material: peripheral blood. The receptors originated from a man aged 45-60 years with active or convalescent COVID-19. CDR3s leave out the opening cysteine and the closing phenylalanine or tryptophan.

V: TRBV5-1; CDR3: ASSRTGGEETQY
V: TRBV3-1/TRBV3-2; CDR3: ASSPTDNSGANVLT
V: TRBV27; CDR3: ASSQGLAGTETQY
V: TRBV28; CDR3: ASSFWQGEAF
V: TRBV11-3; CDR3: ASSLTGQANTEAF
V: TRBV18; CDR3: ASSPQPGQALATNEKLF
V: TRBV6-4; CDR3: VPGCHGNEQF
V: TRBV7-9; CDR3: ASSLGAADGYT
V: TRBV7-9; CDR3: ASSSPVQNTEAF
V: TRBV19; CDR3: ASKGWTDTDTQY
V: TRBV6-5; CDR3: ASSRDFDQPQH
V: TRBV24-1; CDR3: ATSDRTGETRETQY
V: TRBV28; CDR3: ASSLPGLKQPQH
V: TRBV5-4; CDR3: ASSLSRDYGYT
V: TRBV4-2; CDR3: ASKTTSGSTDTQY
V: TRBV10-1; CDR3: ATGRGQGATDTQY
V: TRBV20-1; CDR3: SASPQRGLQETQY
V: TRBV5-4; CDR3: ASSLGQGGYT
V: TRBV18; CDR3: ASSPPSGQDIYEQY
V: TRBV6-5; CDR3: ASSYLAGGSTDTQY
V: TRBV3-1/TRBV3-2; CDR3: ASSRDRDERDTQY
V: TRBV12-3/TRBV12-4; CDR3: ASSLQVEQF
V: TRBV5-1; CDR3: ASSLRQGDTQY
V: TRBV5-4; CDR3: ASSFSLAPGETQY